The rows below give T cell receptor beta chains drawn from one sample of a study of T cell responses to AZD1222 COVID-19 vaccine. This table comes from immunoSEQ multiplex PCR, and its TCRdb copy is limited to in-frame clones, with some not included. The sample has fewer than 150,000 clones; more than 75% are singletons. Here the sequenced sample was peripheral blood, taken 28 days after the second AZD1222 dose. Every receptor here comes from an adult who received the AZD1222 COVID-19 vaccine. Both conserved end residues are part of each CDR3. D genes are given only for firm matches. Rows may omit the clone size; those that give it use once, few, many or a size class.

>TRBV28|TRBJ2-5|NA|NA
CASSSGVETQYF
TGTGCCAGCAGCTCGGGGGTAGAGACCCAGTACTTC
>TRBV11-2|TRBJ2-5|NA|NA
CASSVSAKTQYF
TGTGCCAGCAGTGTATCCGCTAAGACCCAGTACTTC
>TRBV10-2|TRBJ2-1|TRBD1|NA
CASSPGTGGREQFF
TGCGCCAGCAGCCCCGGGACAGGGGGTCGCGAGCAGTTCTTC
>TRBV19|TRBJ1-5|NA|NA
CASSIQGTYSNQPQHF
TGTGCCAGTAGTATTCAGGGGACTTATAGCAATCAGCCCCAGCATTTT
>TRBV7-2|TRBJ1-1|NA|NA
CASSPGRVEAFF
TGTGCCAGTTCCCCGGGACGAGTTGAAGCTTTCTTT
>TRBV28|TRBJ1-5|NA|NA
CASIERGAGQPQHF
TGTGCCAGCATTGAGCGGGGGGCCGGTCAGCCCCAGCATTTT
>TRBV6-5|TRBJ1-1|NA|NA
CASSFAANTEAFF
TGTGCCAGCAGTTTCGCAGCGAACACTGAAGCCTTCTTT
>TRBV28|TRBJ1-5|NA|NA
CASSPPGWAQPQHF
TGTGCCAGCAGTCCCCCCGGTTGGGCTCAGCCCCAGCATTTT
>TRBV6-5|TRBJ1-1|TRBD1|NA
CASSWTGSPHEAFF
TGTGCCAGCAGTTGGACAGGTTCCCCTCATGAAGCTTTCTTT
>TRBV9|TRBJ1-3|NA|NA
CASGLSGNTIYF
TGTGCCAGCGGACTCTCTGGAAACACCATATATTTT
>TRBV5-1|TRBJ2-3|NA|NA
CASSLASGGSDTQYF
TGCGCCAGCAGCTTGGCCAGTGGGGGGTCGGATACGCAGTATTTT
>TRBV7-6|TRBJ2-3|NA|NA
CASSLSRDTQYF
TGTGCCAGCAGCTTAAGCAGGGATACGCAGTATTTT
>TRBV19|TRBJ1-2|NA|NA
CASTVSEGLYGYTF
TGTGCCAGTACGGTCAGTGAGGGACTCTATGGCTACACCTTC
>TRBV18|TRBJ2-4|TRBD1|NA
CASSPRTGGKNIQYF
TGTGCCAGCTCACCGCGGACAGGGGGCAAAAACATTCAGTACTTC
>TRBV29-1|TRBJ2-3|TRBD1|NA
CSALKTGPDTQYF
TGCAGCGCCCTAAAGACAGGGCCAGATACGCAGTATTTT
>TRBV9|TRBJ2-7|TRBD1|NA
CASSVSGQGGYEQYF
TGTGCCAGCAGCGTATCGGGACAGGGCGGCTACGAGCAGTACTTC
>TRBV4-2|TRBJ1-4|NA|NA
CASSQDIQGSEKLFF
TGTGCCAGCAGCCAAGATATACAGGGCTCCGAAAAACTGTTTTTT
>TRBV4-1|TRBJ2-1|NA|NA
CASSQRTTGNEQFF
TGCGCCAGCAGCCAACGAACAACAGGCAATGAGCAGTTCTTC
>TRBV29-1|TRBJ2-4|NA|few
CSVRSGGNIQYF
TGCAGCGTCCGGTCGGGGGGCAACATTCAGTACTTC
>TRBV15|TRBJ1-3|TRBD1|NA
CATSRDRLFGNTIYF
TGTGCCACCAGCCGGGACAGGTTGTTTGGAAACACCATATATTTT
>TRBV28|TRBJ1-5|NA|NA
CASSPNQPQHF
TGTGCCAGCAGCCCAAATCAGCCCCAGCATTTT
>TRBV27|TRBJ2-1|NA|NA
CASRGRRDYKSSYNEQFF
TGTGCCAGTAGGGGGCGCCGGGACTACAAGAGCTCCTACAATGAGCAGTTCTTC
>TRBV29-1|TRBJ2-3|NA|once
CSDDRLNSTDTQYF
TGCAGCGATGACAGACTCAATTCCACAGATACGCAGTATTTT
>TRBV28|TRBJ1-5|NA|few
CASRPPLGQPQHF
TGTGCCAGCAGACCTCCGCTGGGTCAGCCCCAGCATTTT
>TRBV6-1|TRBJ2-7|NA|NA
CASSEAGGKGEQYF
TGTGCCAGCAGTGAAGCAGGGGGAAAGGGCGAGCAGTACTTC
>TRBV5-4|TRBJ2-2|TRBD2|NA
CASSPGLAGANTGELFF
TGTGCCAGCAGCCCCGGACTAGCGGGAGCGAACACCGGGGAGCTGTTTTTT
>TRBV29-1|TRBJ2-3|NA|NA
CSVEGAGDTQYF
TGCAGCGTGGAGGGGGCCGGGGATACGCAGTATTTT
>TRBV7-3|TRBJ2-1|NA|NA
CASSLLGPISEQFF
TGTGCCAGCAGCTTACTTGGGCCCATTAGTGAGCAGTTCTTC
>TRBV2|TRBJ2-5|NA|NA
CASSFATETQYF
TGTGCCAGCAGTTTTGCTACAGAGACCCAGTACTTC
>TRBV5-4|TRBJ1-1|TRBD1|NA
CASTLDRVNTEAFF
TGTGCCAGCACCCTAGACAGGGTTAACACTGAAGCTTTCTTT
>TRBV6-5|TRBJ2-1|TRBD2|NA
CASSPQLAGGQEQFF
TGTGCCAGCAGTCCACAACTAGCGGGGGGGCAGGAGCAGTTCTTC
>TRBV29-1|TRBJ1-1|NA|NA
CSVYRHPGDTEAFF
TGCAGCGTTTACCGACACCCGGGGGACACTGAAGCTTTCTTT
>TRBV5-1|TRBJ2-7|TRBD2|NA
CASSLSGLAGQQYF
TGCGCCAGCAGCTTGAGCGGACTAGCGGGACAGCAGTACTTC
>TRBV11-3|TRBJ2-7|NA|NA
CASSLEARTKEQYF
TGTGCCAGCAGCTTAGAAGCCAGGACTAAGGAGCAGTACTTC
>TRBV5-1|TRBJ2-7|NA|NA
CASSLGRFTYEQYF
TGCGCCAGCAGCTTGGGGAGATTTACCTACGAGCAGTACTTC
>TRBV6-1|TRBJ1-2|NA|NA
CASSEKQGSGYTF
TGTGCCAGCAGTGAGAAACAGGGATCTGGCTACACCTTC
>TRBV5-1|TRBJ2-7|NA|few
CASSRDRDPSYEQYF
TGCGCCAGCAGCCGAGACCGGGACCCCAGCTACGAGCAGTACTTC
>TRBV28|TRBJ2-1|TRBD1|once
CASRLTGGEQFF
TGTGCCAGCAGGTTGACAGGGGGTGAGCAGTTCTTC
>TRBV10-3|TRBJ2-7|TRBD2|NA
CAITGREGIEQYF
TGTGCCATCACCGGGCGGGAGGGCATCGAGCAGTACTTC
>TRBV3-1/TRBV3-2|TRBJ1-2|NA|NA
CASSQGRGDYGYTF
TGTGCCAGCAGCCAGGGCAGGGGCGACTATGGCTACACCTTC
>TRBV5-6|TRBJ1-2|NA|NA
CASSPGGRGLGGYTF
TGTGCCAGCAGCCCCGGGGGGCGGGGCCTGGGAGGCTACACCTTC
>TRBV27|TRBJ1-2|NA|NA
CASSLTGNYGYTF
TGTGCCAGCAGCCTTACAGGAAACTATGGCTACACCTTC
>TRBV7-3|TRBJ2-7|NA|NA
CASSLARDISYEQYF
TGTGCCAGCAGCTTAGCGCGGGACATTTCCTACGAGCAGTACTTC
>TRBV5-1|TRBJ1-1|NA|NA
CASSHPNRAHAEAFF
TGCGCCAGCAGCCATCCTAACCGGGCCCATGCTGAAGCTTTCTTT
>TRBV28|TRBJ1-4|NA|NA
CASSTPAANEKLFF
TGTGCCAGCAGCACACCGGCGGCTAATGAAAAACTGTTTTTT
>TRBV11-2|TRBJ2-3|NA|NA
CASSSTGGNTDTQYF
TGTGCCAGCAGCTCCACTGGCGGGAACACAGATACGCAGTATTTT
>TRBV19|TRBJ1-6|NA|NA
CATRPIPFGGDSPLHF
TGTGCCACCCGACCCATCCCATTTGGGGGAGATTCACCCCTCCACTTT
>TRBV11-2|TRBJ1-1|NA|NA
CASSGQQNTEAFF
TGTGCCAGCAGCGGACAGCAGAACACTGAAGCTTTCTTT
>TRBV19|TRBJ1-2|NA|NA
CASSIFGTVYGYTF
TGTGCCAGTAGTATTTTCGGGACTGTATATGGCTACACCTTC
>TRBV7-3|TRBJ2-1|NA|NA
CASSLRPFSYNEQFF
TGTGCCAGCAGCTTACGCCCTTTCTCGTACAATGAGCAGTTCTTC